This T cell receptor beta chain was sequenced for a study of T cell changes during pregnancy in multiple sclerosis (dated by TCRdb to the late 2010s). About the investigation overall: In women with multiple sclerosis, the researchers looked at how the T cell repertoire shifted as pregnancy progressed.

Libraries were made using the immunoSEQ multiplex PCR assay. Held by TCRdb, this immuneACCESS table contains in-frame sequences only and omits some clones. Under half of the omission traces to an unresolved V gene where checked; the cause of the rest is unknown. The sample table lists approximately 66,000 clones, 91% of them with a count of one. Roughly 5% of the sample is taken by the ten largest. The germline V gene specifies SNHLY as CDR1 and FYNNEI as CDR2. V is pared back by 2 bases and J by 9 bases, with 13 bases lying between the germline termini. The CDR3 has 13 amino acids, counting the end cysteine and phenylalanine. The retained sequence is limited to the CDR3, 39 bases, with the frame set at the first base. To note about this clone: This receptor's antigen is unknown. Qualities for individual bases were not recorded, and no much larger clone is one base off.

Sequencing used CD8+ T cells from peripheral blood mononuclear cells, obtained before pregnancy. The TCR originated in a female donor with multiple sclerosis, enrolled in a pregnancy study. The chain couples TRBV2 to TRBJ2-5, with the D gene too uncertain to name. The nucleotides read TGTGCCAGCAGTGAAACGCCGGTTGCCGCCCAGTACTTC. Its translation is CASSETPVAAQYF.